Included here is one T cell receptor (beta chain) sequence, with context. This entry is derived from a study of shared clonotypes between healthy human individuals. Only in-frame clones appear in the TCRdb table, and some are missing; sequencing was by immunoSEQ multiplex PCR. The sample includes 1.4 million to 1.5 million clones, roughly 97% seen only once; the top ten take roughly 1.2%. This CDR3 has 13 amino acids. From germline, CDR1 is SGHNT and CDR2 YENEEA. Trimming stripped 4 bases from V and 2 bases from J, with 7 bases between. The chain employs TRBV11-3 and TRBJ2-3; D is ambiguous. The receptor was isolated from a man aged 25 to 40 in good health. Input material: naive CD4+ T cells sorted from blood. Documented subset: CD45RA+ positively selected. Written as DNA, the CDR3 is TGTGCCAGCAGCTACGGCCCCACAGATACGCAGTATTTT. Translation gives CASSYGPTDTQYF.